This T cell receptor beta chain was identified during a study of T cell repertoires in cytomegalovirus infection. Whole-study context: In the study, CMV epitopes included recently identified HLA-C-restricted and well-studied HLA-B-restricted ones.

From the reads, TCRdb called clonotypes with MiXCR, one entry per CDR3 protein. There are approximately 71,000 distinct CDR3 sequences in the sample; 20% to 25% occur only once, and approximately 61% lies in the top ten. This clonotype showed up just a few times. What it binds is unknown. Whole-study results and caveats: The cumulative frequency of public TCR beta families distinguished individuals who carried CMV together with the relevant HLA.

Germline assignment: CDR1 SGHTS and CDR2 YDEGEE. Trimming removed 2 bases from V and 0 bases from J, with 12 bases in between. The CDR3 is 15 amino acids. Sequencing was performed on CD8+ T cells from cultured PBMCs, taken from culture after CMV antigen stimulation. The sequence came from a human donor in good health (CMV status not recorded). Some clones in this sample may be carry-over from other donors' samples. The chain uses TRBV5-8 and TRBJ2-7; no firm D call. The CDR3, as DNA: TGTGCCAGCAGCTTCCTGGGGTCGTTCTCCTACGAGCAGTACTTC. Translation: CASSFLGSFSYEQYF.